These T cell receptor beta chains were read from a single sample in a study of post-analysis software for immune sequencing data. TCRdb re-called the PCR reads through MiXCR, storing one row per CDR3 protein. The table has fewer than 850,000 distinct CDR3 sequences, just under 30% seen once. Specimen: blood. The receptors were gathered from a girl aged 5 to 17 with multiple sclerosis. The CDR3 runs from the conserved cysteine through the conserved F or W. The D gene is left open where the match is weak. Clone size is shown for a subset of rows, as once, few, many or a class of expanded clone.

j_call d_call v_call cdr3_length clone_size cdr3_aa cdr3_nt
TRBJ1-1 . TRBV5-1 15 . CASSTSGVALTEAFF TGCGCCAGCTCGACATCAGGGGTGGCTCTAACTGAAGCTTTCTTT
TRBJ2-7 . TRBV28 12 few CASRPRSYEQYF TGTGCCAGCCGACCTCGCTCCTACGAGCAGTACTTC
TRBJ2-5 . TRBV6-6 13 . CASSPLRQETQYF TGTGCCAGCAGCCCCCTGAGGCAAGAGACCCAGTACTTC
TRBJ2-4 . TRBV20-1 17 . CSATWGSLGTAKNIQYF TGCAGTGCTACCTGGGGGAGCCTCGGGACAGCCAAAAACATTCAGTACTTC
TRBJ1-2 . TRBV27 13 few CASSVGGLDGYTF TGTGCCAGCAGTGTCGGGGGCCTGGATGGCTACACCTTC
TRBJ2-7 . TRBV18 16 . CASSPEGLPWFYEQYF TGTGCCAGCTCACCGGAGGGACTTCCCTGGTTCTACGAGCAGTACTTC
TRBJ2-3 TRBD1 TRBV12-3/TRBV12-4 18 . CATFGPGQRRASTDTQYF TGTGCCACTTTTGGACCGGGACAGCGACGTGCTAGCACAGATACGCAGTATTTT
TRBJ1-2 TRBD1 TRBV15 15 . CATSRDVDRGYGYTF TGTGCCACCAGCAGAGATGTCGACAGGGGGTATGGCTACACCTTC
TRBJ1-5 . TRBV12-3/TRBV12-4 14 . CASSGAPRNQPQHF TGTGCCAGCAGTGGGGCCCCGAGGAATCAGCCCCAGCATTTT
TRBJ2-3 . TRBV11-2 15 many CASSLDRRNTDTQYF TGTGCCAGCAGCTTAGATCGGAGGAACACAGATACGCAGTATTTT
TRBJ2-1 . TRBV18 14 once CASSSSTGNNEQFF TGTGCCAGCTCATCAAGTACTGGGAACAATGAGCAGTTCTTC
TRBJ2-1 TRBD2 TRBV12-3/TRBV12-4 15 . CASSTRSAASGGQFF TGTGCCAGCAGTACCCGTTCTGCGGCTAGCGGAGGGCAGTTCTTC
TRBJ2-7 . TRBV20-1 13 . CSASGSRFYEQYF TGCAGTGCTAGCGGGAGCCGGTTCTACGAGCAGTACTTC
TRBJ2-1 TRBD1 TRBV9 17 . CASSTRGTGARGDEQFF TGTGCCAGCAGCACTAGAGGTACAGGGGCGAGGGGCGATGAGCAGTTCTTC
TRBJ2-1 . TRBV20-1 12 . CSAGEWDNEQFF TGCAGTGCTGGAGAGTGGGACAATGAGCAGTTCTTC
TRBJ2-1 . TRBV7-3 17 . CASSLTATGSSYNEQFF TGTGCCAGCAGCTTAACGGCGACGGGAAGCTCCTACAATGAGCAGTTCTTC
TRBJ2-3 . TRBV9 12 . CASSPSGVTQYF TGTGCCAGCAGCCCTTCTGGCGTTACGCAGTATTTT
TRBJ2-5 . TRBV5-8 10 . CASALETQYF TGTGCCAGCGCCCTAGAGACCCAGTACTTC
TRBJ1-2 . TRBV29-1 14 many CSVDVGADRYGYTF TGCAGCGTTGACGTGGGCGCCGACCGTTATGGCTACACCTTC
TRBJ1-2 TRBD1 TRBV29-1 14 few CSVDDRGRFYGYTF TGCAGCGTAGATGACAGGGGGCGTTTCTATGGCTACACCTTC
TRBJ1-1 . TRBV20-1 13 . CSASRRLSTEAFF TGCAGTGCTTCGAGACGGCTGAGCACTGAAGCTTTCTTT
TRBJ1-6 . TRBV20-1 15 few CSASVGGDENSPLHF TGCAGTGCTAGCGTGGGCGGGGACGAAAATTCACCCCTCCACTTT
TRBJ2-5 . TRBV29-1 12 many CSVDSQGETQYF TGCAGCGTTGATAGCCAGGGAGAGACCCAGTACTTC
TRBJ2-3 . TRBV3-1 16 . CASSQAAGRPGDTQYF TGTGCCAGCAGCCAAGCGGCGGGACGGCCAGGAGATACGCAGTATTTT
TRBJ1-6 . TRBV29-1 13 few CSVGAARDSPLHF TGCAGCGTGGGTGCCGCGAGGGATTCACCCCTCCACTTT
TRBJ2-1 . TRBV29-1 14 few CSVGGRGVYNEQFF TGCAGCGTTGGTGGACGTGGGGTCTACAATGAGCAGTTCTTC
TRBJ1-1 TRBD1 TRBV12-3/TRBV12-4 16 . CASSWVTGTGSRGAFF TGTGCCAGCAGCTGGGTCACGGGGACAGGGTCGCGGGGAGCTTTCTTT
TRBJ2-5 . TRBV9 15 few CASSGSLRRGQTQYF TGTGCCAGCAGCGGTAGTCTTCGGAGGGGACAGACCCAGTACTTC
TRBJ2-5 . TRBV6-5 14 few CASTQGTVPETQYF TGTGCCAGCACCCAAGGCACAGTCCCAGAGACCCAGTACTTC
TRBJ2-1 . TRBV3-1 15 . CASSRSRGQHNEQFF TGTGCCAGCAGCCGCAGCCGTGGACAGCACAATGAGCAGTTCTTC
TRBJ2-3 . TRBV7-2 11 . CASGAADTQYF TGTGCCAGTGGGGCGGCAGATACGCAGTATTTT
TRBJ2-1 TRBD2 TRBV24-1 16 . CATSDTSGGAVSEQFF TGTGCCACCAGTGATACTAGCGGGGGGGCGGTAAGTGAGCAGTTCTTC
TRBJ1-1 TRBD1 TRBV27 17 . CVSSLGTGAPSNTEAFF TGTGTCAGCAGTTTAGGGACAGGGGCCCCATCGAACACTGAAGCTTTCTTT
TRBJ2-7 . TRBV5-6 15 few CASSFRGGGTYEQYF TGTGCCAGCAGCTTTAGAGGAGGGGGCACCTACGAGCAGTACTTC
TRBJ1-5 TRBD1 TRBV20-1 14 . CSAGDGGQDQPQHF TGCAGTGCTGGAGATGGAGGACAGGATCAGCCCCAGCATTTT
TRBJ2-1 . TRBV5-1 15 many CASSLDRGNYNEQFF TGCGCCAGCAGCTTGGACCGCGGGAACTACAATGAGCAGTTCTTC
TRBJ1-4 . TRBV18 15 . CASSPSQGMGEKLFF TGTGCCAGCTCACCATCTCAGGGGATGGGTGAAAAACTGTTTTTT
TRBJ2-7 . TRBV20-1 13 many CSACPGSSYEQYF TGCAGTGCTTGTCCAGGGAGCTCCTACGAGCAGTACTTC
TRBJ2-7 . TRBV7-2 14 . CASSAGPAPYEQYF TGTGCCAGCAGCGCTGGGCCCGCTCCCTACGAGCAGTACTTC
TRBJ2-5 . TRBV20-1 13 . CSARVSTQETQYF TGCAGTGCTAGAGTTTCTACCCAAGAGACCCAGTACTTC
TRBJ2-5 . TRBV28 16 . CASSLLGGTLRETQYF TGTGCCAGCAGTTTATTAGGGGGAACCCTCCGAGAGACCCAGTACTTC
TRBJ2-7 . TRBV12-3/TRBV12-4 14 . CASSSTDSAYEQYF TGTGCCAGCAGCTCCACTGACAGTGCCTACGAGCAGTACTTC
TRBJ2-3 . TRBV20-1 10 . CSASRATQYF TGCAGTGCGTCCCGGGCGACGCAGTATTTT
TRBJ2-5 . TRBV7-2 17 . CVSSLESIWRDQETQYF TGTGTCAGCAGCTTAGAATCCATTTGGCGGGATCAAGAGACCCAGTACTTC
TRBJ1-6 . TRBV5-4 15 few CASSLSRARNPPLHF TGTGCCAGCAGCTTGTCCAGGGCGCGAAATCCACCCCTCCACTTT